A single sample is the source of the 9 T cell receptor beta chains below, sequenced in a study of blood T cell repertoires in COVID-19. Libraries were prepared by immunoSEQ multiplex PCR; TCRdb keeps only in-frame clonotypes and omits some of them. The data hold 200,000 to 300,000 clones, with about 88% observed a single time. Sequenced sample: peripheral blood. The receptors were sampled from a man in his sixties who had recovered from COVID-19.

This rearrangement joins TRBV4-2 to TRBJ2-1; tentative D call: TRBD1 (6 bases). CDR1 LGHNA and CDR2 YNFKEQ come from the germline V gene. Deletions cut 0 bases from V and 0 bases from J, with 12 bases between. This CDR3 spans 17 amino acids. The CDR3: CASSQDPGQSSYNEQFF. DNA of the CDR3: TGTGCCAGCAGCCAAGACCCCGGACAGAGCTCCTACAATGAGCAGTTCTTC.

This clone was observed once. The chain recombines TRBV14 with TRBJ2-7, with D tentatively TRBD1 (6 bases). CDR1 and CDR2 from the germline V gene are SGHDN and FVKESK. The CDR3 length is 14 residues. The ends were cut back, 6 bases at V and 0 bases at J, with 12 bases in the middle. CDR3 protein: CASRLTGNSYEQYF. The CDR3 nucleotides read TGTGCCAGCAGACTCACAGGGAACTCCTACGAGCAGTACTTC.

The gene calls are TRBV11-2 and TRBJ2-2; 9 bases fit TRBD2. Germline CDR1 is SGHAT and CDR2 is FQNNGV. This CDR3 region has 17 residues. Unmatched junction bases numbered 6, after V lost 1 base and J lost 3 bases. CDR3 amino acids: CASSLGMAGGHTGELFF. In DNA, the CDR3 is TGTGCCAGCAGCTTAGGCATGGCGGGGGGGCACACCGGGGAGCTGTTTTTT.

The V gene is TRBV4-1, the J gene TRBJ2-1; possible D gene TRBD2, 5 bases. The CDR3 runs 13 residues. Germline CDR1 MGHRA, CDR2 YSYEKL. V lost 3 bases, J lost 10 bases, and 13 bases lay in between. The CDR3 DNA follows: TGCGCCAGCAGCCACCCAGAGGGCAGGGAGCAGTTCTTC. Protein product: CASSHPEGREQFF.

This rearrangement joins TRBV19 to TRBJ1-5; D gene unclear. Germline CDR1 and CDR2: LNHDA and SQIVND (reference sequence). The CDR3 is 15 amino acids. Trimming stripped 3 bases from V and 1 base from J, with 10 bases between. CDR3 in DNA: TGTGCCAGTAGTATGGGAGAGTGGAGCAATCAGCCCCAGCATTTT. As protein: CASSMGEWSNQPQHF.

The rearrangement joins TRBV19 to TRBJ1-5, with D maybe TRBD1 (6 bases). Germline loops: CDR1 LNHDA, CDR2 SQIVND (reference sequence). The CDR3 consists of 15 residues. Trimming took off 6 bases at V and 0 bases at J, with 12 bases between the two ends. CDR3 DNA: TGTGCCAGTAGACCAGGGACACATAGCAATCAGCCCCAGCATTTT. Residues: CASRPGTHSNQPQHF.

The chain uses TRBV29-1 and TRBJ2-1, with 9 bases identical to TRBD1. This CDR3 region has 13 residues. CDR1 and CDR2 from the germline V gene are SQVTM and ANQGSEA. The trim removed 4 bases at V and 5 bases at J, leaving 3 bases unmatched. The CDR3 DNA sequence: TGCAGCGTTGCGAGACAGGGGGACAATGAGCAGTTCTTC. It codes for CSVARQGDNEQFF.

V gene TRBV5-5 combines with J gene TRBJ2-1; TRBD1 might be the D (5 bases). The germline V gene has CDR1 SGHKS and CDR2 YYEKEE (reference sequence). The V end lost 2 bases, the J end lost 3 bases, and 9 bases lay between the germline ends. The CDR3 totals 14 residues. CDR3 DNA sequence: TGTGCCAGCAGCTTTCAGGGTTACTACAATGAGCAGTTCTTC. The encoded protein is CASSFQGYYNEQFF.

The chain is built from TRBV6-4 and TRBJ1-5; TRBD1 matches at 8 bases. CDR1 is MRHNA, CDR2 SNTAGT, per germline. This CDR3 has 18 amino acids. V dropped 11 bases and J dropped 0; count of bases not matched to a gene: 18. DNA of the CDR3: TGTGCCCCCACCCTAGACAGGGGCGTCGAATATAGCAATCAGCCCCAGCATTTT. Amino acids: CAPTLDRGVEYSNQPQHF.